This entry features one T cell receptor (beta chain) sequence. Its antigen is unknown. The source of the sample is a study of T cells after yellow fever vaccination. Study summary: Fractions low in cell number were prepared with SMART-Seq v4 Ultra Low Input. Whole-study findings and limits: Abundant bulk-derived clonotypes could contaminate FACS-sorted repertoires. At under 98% for CD4 and 70% to 90% for CD8, most primary-vaccination clones showed up again after the booster.

The length of the CDR3 is 16 residues. Per germline, CDR1 SGHTA and CDR2 FQGNSA. The V end lost 3 bases, the J end lost 3 bases, and 12 bases lay between the germline ends. TCRdb independently ran MiXCR on the 5' RACE reads; one entry per CDR3 protein. The sample shows about 340,000 distinct CDR3 sequences, more than 8.5% of them seen only once. The sample in question was PBMCs, obtained on the day of the first yellow fever vaccination. The source of this sequence is a man between 18 and 29 years old who received the YFV17D yellow fever vaccine. The chain carries TRBV7-2 and TRBJ1-6, with D hard to call. The CDR3 region has the DNA TGTGCCAGCAGCTTTATCGGATTGAACTATAATTCACCCCTCCACTTT. Its translation is CASSFIGLNYNSPLHF.